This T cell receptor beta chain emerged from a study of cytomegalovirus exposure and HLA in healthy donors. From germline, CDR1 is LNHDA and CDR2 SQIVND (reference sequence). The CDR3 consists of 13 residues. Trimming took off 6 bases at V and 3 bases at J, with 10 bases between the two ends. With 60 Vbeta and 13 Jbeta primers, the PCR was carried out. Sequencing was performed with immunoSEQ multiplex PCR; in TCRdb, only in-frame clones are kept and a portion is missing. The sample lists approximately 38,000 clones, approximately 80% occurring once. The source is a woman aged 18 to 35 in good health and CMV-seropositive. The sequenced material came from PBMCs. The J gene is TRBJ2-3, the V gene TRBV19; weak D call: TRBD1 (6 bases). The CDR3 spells CASRMGATDTQYF. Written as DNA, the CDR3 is TGTGCCAGTAGGATGGGGGCTACAGATACGCAGTATTTT.